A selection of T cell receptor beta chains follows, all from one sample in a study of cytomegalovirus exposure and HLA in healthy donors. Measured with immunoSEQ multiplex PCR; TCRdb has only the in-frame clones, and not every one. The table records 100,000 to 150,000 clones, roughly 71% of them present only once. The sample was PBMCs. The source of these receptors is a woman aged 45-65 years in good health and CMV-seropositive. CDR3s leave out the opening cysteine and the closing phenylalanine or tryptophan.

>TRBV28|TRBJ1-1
ASRGGVSEAF
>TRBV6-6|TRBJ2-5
ASSPRSGGQETQY
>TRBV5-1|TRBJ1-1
ASSLGQGETEAF
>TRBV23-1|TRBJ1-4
ASSQLGLINEKLF
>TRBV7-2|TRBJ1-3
ASGWGLNSGNTIY
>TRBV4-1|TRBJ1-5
ASSPEDRDNRPQH
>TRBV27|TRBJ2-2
ASRKGQGFTGELF
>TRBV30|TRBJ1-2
ACLREGSYYGYT
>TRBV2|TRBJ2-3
ASTTGDTDTQY
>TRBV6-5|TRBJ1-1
ASRAGTENTEAF
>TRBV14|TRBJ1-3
ASSPRVGKAGNTIY
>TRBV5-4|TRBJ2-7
ASSLQVASGEQY
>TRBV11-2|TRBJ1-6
ASSQTGARYSPLH
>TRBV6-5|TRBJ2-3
ASTGSGADTQY
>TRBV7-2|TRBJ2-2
ASSRLAVGTGELF
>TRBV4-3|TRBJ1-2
ASSQDGTDGYT
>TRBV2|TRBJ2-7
ASKGDGLATEQY
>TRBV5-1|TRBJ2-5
ASSPESGGSETQY
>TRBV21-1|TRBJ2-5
ASSTGTASGGETQY
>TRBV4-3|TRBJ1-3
ASSPSNGGARNTIY
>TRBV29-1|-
SVAGGQGSYEQY
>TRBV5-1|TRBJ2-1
ASSLGGTSGAYNEQF
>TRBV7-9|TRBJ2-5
ASSWAGKETQY
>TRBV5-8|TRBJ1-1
ASSLVAGRNTEAF
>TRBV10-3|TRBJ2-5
AISEGIEDSKTQY
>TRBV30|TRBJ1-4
AWGQGREKLF
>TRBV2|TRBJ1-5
ASSGSRQGMQPQH
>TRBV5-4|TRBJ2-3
ASRIPGQGPDTQY
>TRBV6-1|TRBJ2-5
ASSEVPSWEETQY
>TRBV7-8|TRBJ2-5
ASSLRPLGTVGETQY